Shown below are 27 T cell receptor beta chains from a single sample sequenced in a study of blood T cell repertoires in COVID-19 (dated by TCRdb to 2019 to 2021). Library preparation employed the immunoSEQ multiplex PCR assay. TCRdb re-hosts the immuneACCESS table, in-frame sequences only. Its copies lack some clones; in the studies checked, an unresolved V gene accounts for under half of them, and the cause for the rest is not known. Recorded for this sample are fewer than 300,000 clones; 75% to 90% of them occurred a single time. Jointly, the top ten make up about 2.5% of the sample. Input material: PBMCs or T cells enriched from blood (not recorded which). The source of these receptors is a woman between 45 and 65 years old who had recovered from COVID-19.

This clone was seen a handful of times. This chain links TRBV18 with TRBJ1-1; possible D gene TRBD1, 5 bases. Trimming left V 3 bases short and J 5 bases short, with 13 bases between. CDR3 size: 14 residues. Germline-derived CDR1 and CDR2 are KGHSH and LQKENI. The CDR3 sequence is CASSPFGGETEAFF. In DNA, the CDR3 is TGTGCCAGCTCACCTTTTGGGGGGGAGACTGAAGCTTTCTTT.

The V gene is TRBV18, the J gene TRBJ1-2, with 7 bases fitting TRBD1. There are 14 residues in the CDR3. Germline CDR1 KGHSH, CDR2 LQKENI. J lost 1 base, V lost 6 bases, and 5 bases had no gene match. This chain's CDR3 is CASSSDRFNYGYTF. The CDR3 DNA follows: TGTGCCAGCTCCTCGGACAGGTTTAACTATGGCTACACCTTC. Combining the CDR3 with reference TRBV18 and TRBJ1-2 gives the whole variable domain NAGVMQNPRHLVRRRGQEARLRCSPMKGHSHVYWYRQLPEEGLKFMVYLQKENIIDESGMPKERFSAEFPKEGPSILRIQQVVRGDSAAYFCASSSDRFNYGYTFGSGTRLTVV.

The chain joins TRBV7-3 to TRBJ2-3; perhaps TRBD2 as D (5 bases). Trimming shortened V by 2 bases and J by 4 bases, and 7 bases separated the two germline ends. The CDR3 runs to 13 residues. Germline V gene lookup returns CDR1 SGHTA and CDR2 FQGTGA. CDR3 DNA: TGTGCCAGCAGCTTAGCGGGTTCAGATACGCAGTATTTT. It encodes CASSLAGSDTQYF.

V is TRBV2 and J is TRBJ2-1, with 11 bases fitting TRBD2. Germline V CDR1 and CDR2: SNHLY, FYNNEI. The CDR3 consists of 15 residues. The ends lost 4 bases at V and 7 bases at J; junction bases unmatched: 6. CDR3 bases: TGTGCCAGCAGTGTCCTAGCGGGGGGAGGGAATGAGCAGTTCTTC. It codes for CASSVLAGGGNEQFF. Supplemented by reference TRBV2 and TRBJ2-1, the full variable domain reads EPEVTQTPSHQVTQMGQEVILRCVPISNHLYFYWYRQILGQKVEFLVSFYNNEISEKSEIFDDQFSVERPDGSNFTLKIRSTKLEDSAMYFCASSVLAGGGNEQFFGPGTRLTVL.

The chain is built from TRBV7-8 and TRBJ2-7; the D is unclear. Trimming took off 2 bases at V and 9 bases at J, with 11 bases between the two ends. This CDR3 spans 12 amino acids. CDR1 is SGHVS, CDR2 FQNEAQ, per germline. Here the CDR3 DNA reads TGTGCCAGCAGCTTATCTCCCGGCGGGCAGTACTTC. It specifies CASSLSPGGQYF.

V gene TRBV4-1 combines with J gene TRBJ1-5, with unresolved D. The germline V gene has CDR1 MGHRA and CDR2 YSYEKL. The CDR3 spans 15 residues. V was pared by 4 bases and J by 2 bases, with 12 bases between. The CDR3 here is CASSLREGGNQPQHF. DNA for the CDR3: TGCGCCAGCAGCCTACGGGAAGGTGGCAATCAGCCCCAGCATTTT.

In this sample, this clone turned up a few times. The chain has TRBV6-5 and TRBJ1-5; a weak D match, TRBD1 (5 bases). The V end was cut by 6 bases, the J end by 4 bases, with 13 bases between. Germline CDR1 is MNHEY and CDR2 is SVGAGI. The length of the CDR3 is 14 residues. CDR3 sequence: CASSSGGVNQPQHF. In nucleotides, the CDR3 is TGTGCCAGCAGCTCCGGAGGGGTAAATCAGCCCCAGCATTTT.

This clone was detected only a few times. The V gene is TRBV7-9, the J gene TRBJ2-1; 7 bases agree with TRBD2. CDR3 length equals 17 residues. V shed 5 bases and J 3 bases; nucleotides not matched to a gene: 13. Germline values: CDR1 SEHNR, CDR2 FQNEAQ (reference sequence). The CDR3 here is CASSPRGRERLYNEQFF. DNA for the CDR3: TGTGCCAGCAGCCCCCGTGGGCGGGAGAGGCTCTACAATGAGCAGTTCTTC.

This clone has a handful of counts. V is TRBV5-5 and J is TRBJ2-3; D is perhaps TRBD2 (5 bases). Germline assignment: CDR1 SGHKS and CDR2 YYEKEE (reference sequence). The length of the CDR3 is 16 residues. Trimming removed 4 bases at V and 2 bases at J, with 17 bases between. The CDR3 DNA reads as TGTGCCAGCAGCGGACTCAGAGTTACTTACACAGATACGCAGTATTTT. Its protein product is CASSGLRVTYTDTQYF.

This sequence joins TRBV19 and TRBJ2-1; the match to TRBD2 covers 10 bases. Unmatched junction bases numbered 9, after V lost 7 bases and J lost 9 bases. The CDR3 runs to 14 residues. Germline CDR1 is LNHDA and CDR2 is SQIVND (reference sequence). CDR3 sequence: CASTSGGPGPEQFF. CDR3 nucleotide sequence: TGTGCCAGTACTAGCGGGGGTCCCGGGCCTGAGCAGTTCTTC.

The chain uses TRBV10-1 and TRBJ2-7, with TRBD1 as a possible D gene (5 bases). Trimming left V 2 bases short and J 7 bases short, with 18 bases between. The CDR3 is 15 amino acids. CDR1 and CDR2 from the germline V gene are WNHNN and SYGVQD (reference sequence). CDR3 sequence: CASSEQRQGSKEQYF. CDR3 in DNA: TGCGCCAGCAGTGAGCAGCGTCAGGGCAGTAAAGAGCAGTACTTC.

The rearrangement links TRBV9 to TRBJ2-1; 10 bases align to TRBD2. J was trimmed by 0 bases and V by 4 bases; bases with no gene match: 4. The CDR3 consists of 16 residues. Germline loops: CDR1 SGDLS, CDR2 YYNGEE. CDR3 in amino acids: CASSPRTSGSYNEQFF. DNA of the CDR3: TGTGCCAGCAGCCCCCGGACTAGCGGCTCCTACAATGAGCAGTTCTTC.

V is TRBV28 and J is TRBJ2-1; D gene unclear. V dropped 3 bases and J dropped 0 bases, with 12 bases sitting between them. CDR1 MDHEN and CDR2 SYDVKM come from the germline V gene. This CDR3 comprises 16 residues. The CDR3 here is CASSFSGKPSYNEQFF. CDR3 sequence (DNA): TGTGCCAGCAGTTTTTCAGGAAAACCCTCCTACAATGAGCAGTTCTTC.

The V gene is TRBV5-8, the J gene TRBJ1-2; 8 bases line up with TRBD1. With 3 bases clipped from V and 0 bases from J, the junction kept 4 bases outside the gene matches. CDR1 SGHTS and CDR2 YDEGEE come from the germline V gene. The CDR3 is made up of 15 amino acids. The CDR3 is CASSWGQETNYGYTF. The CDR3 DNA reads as TGTGCCAGCAGCTGGGGACAGGAGACTAACTATGGCTACACCTTC.

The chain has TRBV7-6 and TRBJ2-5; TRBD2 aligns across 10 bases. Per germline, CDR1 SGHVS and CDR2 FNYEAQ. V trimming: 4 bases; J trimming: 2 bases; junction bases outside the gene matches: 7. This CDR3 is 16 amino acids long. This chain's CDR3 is CASSSLAGRGQETQYF. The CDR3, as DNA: TGTGCCAGCAGCTCACTAGCGGGGAGGGGTCAAGAGACCCAGTACTTC. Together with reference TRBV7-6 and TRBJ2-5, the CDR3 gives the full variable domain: GAGVSQSPRYKVTKRGQDVALRCDPISGHVSLYWYRQALGQGPEFLTYFNYEAQQDKSGLPNDRFSAERPEGSISTLTIQRTEQRDSAMYRCASSSLAGRGQETQYFGPGTRLLVL.

DNA of the CDR3: TGTGCCTGGACAGACGCGCGGCAGCACTATGGCTACACCTTC. Amino acid sequence: CAWTDARQHYGYTF. This sequence joins TRBV30 and TRBJ1-2, with D hard to call. CDR1 is GTSNPN, CDR2 SVGIG, per germline (reference sequence). Trimming removed 4 bases at V and 3 bases at J, with 15 bases between. The CDR3 consists of 14 residues.

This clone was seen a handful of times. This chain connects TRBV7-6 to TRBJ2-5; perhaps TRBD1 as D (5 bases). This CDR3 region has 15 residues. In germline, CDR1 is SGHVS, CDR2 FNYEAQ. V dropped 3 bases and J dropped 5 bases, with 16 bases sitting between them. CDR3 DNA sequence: TGTGCCAGCAGCTTGATGCAGGGCTCAGGGGAGACCCAGTACTTC. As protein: CASSLMQGSGETQYF.

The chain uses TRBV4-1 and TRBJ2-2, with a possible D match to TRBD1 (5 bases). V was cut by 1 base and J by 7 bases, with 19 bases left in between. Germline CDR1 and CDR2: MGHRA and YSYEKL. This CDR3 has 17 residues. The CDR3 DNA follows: TGCGCCAGCAGCCAAGCCCGGACACAAATATGGATCGGGGAGCTGTTTTTT. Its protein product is CASSQARTQIWIGELFF.

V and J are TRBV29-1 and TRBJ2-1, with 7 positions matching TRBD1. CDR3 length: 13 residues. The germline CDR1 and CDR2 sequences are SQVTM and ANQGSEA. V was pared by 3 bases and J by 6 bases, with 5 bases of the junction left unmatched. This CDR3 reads CSVEPYRGNEQFF. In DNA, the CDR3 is TGCAGCGTTGAGCCCTACAGGGGCAATGAGCAGTTCTTC.

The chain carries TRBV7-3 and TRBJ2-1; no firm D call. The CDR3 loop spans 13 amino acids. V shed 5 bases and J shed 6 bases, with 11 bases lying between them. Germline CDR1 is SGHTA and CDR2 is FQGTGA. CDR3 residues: CASSRSRLNEQFF. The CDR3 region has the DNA TGTGCCAGCAGCCGAAGTCGACTCAATGAGCAGTTCTTC.

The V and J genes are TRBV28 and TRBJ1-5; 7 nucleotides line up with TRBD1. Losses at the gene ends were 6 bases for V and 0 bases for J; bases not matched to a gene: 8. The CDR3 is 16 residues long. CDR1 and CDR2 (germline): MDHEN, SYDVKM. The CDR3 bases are TGTGCCAGCAGCGGACAGGCCTATTTTAGCAATCAGCCCCAGCATTTT. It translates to CASSGQAYFSNQPQHF.

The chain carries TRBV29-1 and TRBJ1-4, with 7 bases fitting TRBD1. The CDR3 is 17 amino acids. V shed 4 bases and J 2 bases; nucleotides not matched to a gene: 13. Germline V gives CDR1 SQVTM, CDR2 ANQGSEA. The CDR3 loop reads CSVGVRRQGRTNEKLFF. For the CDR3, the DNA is TGCAGCGTTGGGGTCAGACGACAGGGCAGGACTAATGAAAAACTGTTTTTT.

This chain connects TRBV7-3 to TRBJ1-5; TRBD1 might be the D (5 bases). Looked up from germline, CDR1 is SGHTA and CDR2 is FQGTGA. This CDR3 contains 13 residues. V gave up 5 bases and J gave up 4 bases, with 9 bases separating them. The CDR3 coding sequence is TGTGCCAGCAGCCTGGGGCAGAATCAGCCCCAGCATTTT. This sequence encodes CASSLGQNQPQHF.

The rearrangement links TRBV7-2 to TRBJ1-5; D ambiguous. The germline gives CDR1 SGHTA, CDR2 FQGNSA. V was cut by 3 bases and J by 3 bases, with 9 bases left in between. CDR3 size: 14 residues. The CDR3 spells CASSLGAHNQPQHF. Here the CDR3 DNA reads TGTGCCAGCAGCTTGGGAGCCCACAATCAGCCCCAGCATTTT.

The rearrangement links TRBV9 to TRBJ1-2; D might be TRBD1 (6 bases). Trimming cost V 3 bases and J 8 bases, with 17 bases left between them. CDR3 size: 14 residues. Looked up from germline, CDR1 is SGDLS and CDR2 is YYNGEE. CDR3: CASSASGTPEGYTF. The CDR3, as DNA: TGTGCCAGCAGCGCGTCCGGGACACCTGAGGGCTACACCTTC.

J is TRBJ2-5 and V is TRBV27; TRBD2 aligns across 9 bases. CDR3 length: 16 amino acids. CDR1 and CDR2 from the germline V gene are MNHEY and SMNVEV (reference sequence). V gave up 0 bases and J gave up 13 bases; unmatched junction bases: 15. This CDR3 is CASSLSSSGRSHRWYF. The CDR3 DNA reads TGTGCCAGCAGTTTATCGTCCAGCGGGAGGTCCCACCGGTGGTACTTC.

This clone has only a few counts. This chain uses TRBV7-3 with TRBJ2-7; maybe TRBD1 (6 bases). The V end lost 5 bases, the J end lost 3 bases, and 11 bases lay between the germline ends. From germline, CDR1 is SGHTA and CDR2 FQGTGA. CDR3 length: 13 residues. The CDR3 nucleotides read TGTGCCAGCAGCGTGGACAGAAACTACGAGCAGTACTTC. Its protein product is CASSVDRNYEQYF.